This TCR beta chain was identified during a study of regulatory T cells in long-lasting Graves disease. Time point: persistent/refractory GD, antithyroid drugs over 5 years with positive TRAb. From RNA extracted from PBMCs, the TCR library was made. Investigators prepared the TCR beta libraries by applying iRepertoire HTBI primers and Arm-PCR of CDR3 regions. TCRdb passed the multiplex PCR reads through MiXCR, listing each CDR3 protein once. The data show about 300,000 distinct CDR3 sequences, 20% to 25% seen once. The CDR3 totals 14 residues. The germline V gene has CDR1 ENHRY and CDR2 SYGVKD. Trimming cost V 11 bases and J 4 bases, with 19 bases left between them.

Here the sequenced sample was peripheral blood mononuclear cells (PBMCs), taken when the disease was refractory, from a patient treated with antithyroid drugs. This TCR was sampled from a female donor with Graves disease. The chain recombines TRBV10-3 with TRBJ2-3; maybe TRBD2 (7 bases). In nucleotides, the CDR3 is TGTGCCGCCTCGCAGGGGAGGGGGGCAGATACGCAGTATTTT. Its translation: CAASQGRGADTQYF.